The clone carrying this T cell receptor (beta chain) was picked up many times. The data were obtained in a study of human T cells and chemical hapten exposure. TCRdb used MiXCR to reprocess the RACE reads, holding one entry per CDR3 protein. Of over 35,000 distinct CDR3 sequences listed, roughly an eighth are singletons. The time point: patch test 3, about 24 weeks after DPC sensitization. The treatment was: therapeutic diphenylcyclopropenone sensitization with weekly scalp DPC. Extraction yielded total RNA from whole blood (unfractionated). Trimming removed 2 bases from V and 1 base from J, with 8 bases in between. There are 15 residues in the CDR3. Per germline, CDR1 MNHEY and CDR2 SVGEGT.

This specimen was whole blood, taken in connection with sensitization to the hapten diphenylcyclopropenone (DPC). The chain employs TRBV6-2 or TRBV6-3 and TRBJ2-2, with D possibly called TRBD1 or TRBD2 (6 bases each). The clonotype originates from a woman in her thirties or forties with alopecia areata. Some clones in this sample may be carry-over from other donors' samples. The CDR3 DNA follows: TGTGCCAGCAGTTACGGGGGGCAGAACACCGGGGAGCTGTTTTTT. As protein: CASSYGGQNTGELFF.